Reported below is one T cell receptor (beta chain). Antigen specificity is unknown. This sample was included in a study of vaccination effects on CD4 cells after COVID-19. This CDR3 has 15 residues. The V gene's germline CDR1 is GTSNPN and CDR2 SVGIG (reference sequence). The V segment lost 5 bases and the J segment 10 bases; nucleotides outside the gene matches: 14. Here immunoSEQ multiplex PCR was the method, and the copy in TCRdb shows in-frame clones only, minus some. The repertoire holds approximately 70,000 clones, about 80% seen once, with 1.2% in the top ten. Antigen-specific CD4+ T cells were first expanded with viral peptide pools by the ViraFEST assay and only then sequenced. Culturing for about 10 days preceded CD4+ T cell isolation. Participants got two doses of BNT162b2 or mRNA-1273 vaccine.

The clonotype was recovered from a human donor who received a COVID-19 vaccine. The V gene is TRBV30, the J gene TRBJ1-6; TRBD1 matches at 7 bases. This sample comprised CD4+ T cells from PBMCs cultured with HCoV-229E spike peptides, obtained after COVID-19 vaccination. CDR3 DNA sequence: TGTGCCTGGGAGGTCAGGGGGTCAGCTCGGTCACCCCTCCACTTT. It is translated as CAWEVRGSARSPLHF.